This note documents a single T cell receptor (beta chain) sequence. Its target is not known. The sample comes from a study of T cell responses to AZD1222 COVID-19 vaccine. The table came from immunoSEQ multiplex PCR; TCRdb's copy has only in-frame clones and leaves some out. The table lists more than 85,000 clones, about 89% of them singletons. The study's findings and limits: Across spike, vaccine-associated CD4 TCRs were found, dominant at 160-218 and 743-854.

Germline CDR1 is KGHDR and CDR2 is SFDVKD. The CDR3 runs to 14 residues. Trimming cost V 4 bases and J 9 bases, with 15 bases left between them. This chain connects TRBV24-1 to TRBJ2-1, with D perhaps given as TRBD1 or TRBD2 (5 bases each). The sequence derives from an adult in good health. Sequences were derived from peripheral blood, sampled on day 0 of AZD1222 vaccination. For the CDR3, the DNA is TGTGCCACCAGTGACCAGCGGCCAAGGGGTGAGCAGTTCTTC. It yields the protein CATSDQRPRGEQFF.